This passage covers 26 T cell receptor beta chains from one sample sequenced in a study of CD8+ T cells in alopecia areata. A panel of CD4, CD8alpha, NKG2D, NKG2ACE and other markers served to sort pooled cutaneous lymph node cells. Reverse transcribed after extraction, RNA yielded cDNA as the sequencing template. TCRdb's copy holds only in-frame clones and misses some; the assay was immunoSEQ multiplex PCR. This sample has 200,000 to 300,000 clones, each found more than once. Sequencing input: CD4+ T cells sorted from a lymph node. The receptors stem from a C3H/HeJ mouse with alopecia areata. As its MHC haplotype, the strain has H2-k.

This clone came up a few times. Mouse gene names and germline throughout. The read halts 4 residues ahead of the CDR3 end, with the missing end drawn from the germline J gene. The chain joins TRBV12-1 to TRBJ2-1; D might be TRBD1 (5 bases). V lost 0 bases and J 5 bases, leaving 10 bases between the germline ends. Germline assignment: CDR1 SGHSN and CDR2 HYEKVE. The CDR3 has 14 residues. CDR3 region: CASSLDPGNAEQFF. Incomplete CDR3 DNA: TGTGCCAGCTCTCTCGACCCAGGGAATGCT.

This clone was seen more than once but under ten times. Gene names are the mouse ones. The CDR3 end is not reached by the read, which stops 4 residues before it; the germline J gene fills it in. The J gene is TRBJ2-2, the V gene TRBV31; 7 nucleotides align to TRBD1. The germline gives CDR1 GKSSPN, CDR2 SITVG. After removal of 3 bases from V and 2 bases from J, the junction contained 0 bases not matched to a gene. This CDR3 region has 13 residues. CDR3 in amino acids: CAWRTGNTGQLYF. CDR3 bases read: TGTGCCTGGAGGACAGGGAACACCGGG. The full variable domain, in which reference TRBV31 and TRBJ2-2 provide the parts outside the CDR3, is AQTIHQWPVAEIKAVGSPLSLGCTIKGKSSPNLYWYWQATGGTLQQLFYSITVGQVESVVQLNLSASRPKDDQFILSTEKLLLSHSGFYLCAWRTGNTGQLYFGEGSKLTVL.

This clone was counted between two and nine times. Gene names and germline refer to mouse. Other nucleotide sequences in the sample specify the same CDR3. CDR3 DNA, as far as it was read: TGTGCCAGCAGTATTCGTCAGTATAATTCGCCC. Protein product: CASSIRQYNSP. The CDR3 reads in full as CASSIRQYNSPLYF. V gene TRBV19 combines with J gene TRBJ1-6; D ambiguous. The missing CDR3 end, 3 residues past where the read stops, is filled in from the germline J gene. TRBJ1-6 is given ORF status, its function remaining uncertain. Germline-derived CDR1 and CDR2 are FNHDT and SITEND (reference sequence). The CDR3 runs 14 residues. The V and J ends lost 2 bases and 4 bases respectively, with 7 bases between them.

There are a few counts of this clone. Gene names refer to mouse genes. From the germline J gene comes the end of the CDR3, since the read stops 3 residues before it. This chain connects TRBV13-3 to TRBJ1-6; 7 positions agree with TRBD1. TRBJ1-6 is annotated as an ORF whose role is uncertain. The CDR3 has 17 residues. J was trimmed by 0 bases and V by 0 bases; bases with no gene match: 3. Germline V gene sequence: CDR1 NNHDY, CDR2 SYVADS. The sequenced part of the CDR3 DNA is TGTGCCAGCAGTGATGTCCAGGGGGGTTCCTATAATTCGCCC. Protein product: CASSDVQGGSYNSP. The entire CDR3 sequence reads CASSDVQGGSYNSPLYF.

Details on this clone: The gene symbols are mouse symbols. The read stops 4 residues short of the end of the CDR3; the missing end is completed from the germline J gene. The rearrangement uses TRBV1 and TRBJ2-2; possible D gene TRBD2, 5 bases. V lost 2 bases and J lost 1, with 11 bases in between. Germline V gene lookup returns CDR1 NSQYPW and CDR2 LRSPGD (reference sequence). There are 16 residues in the CDR3. The CDR3 here is CTCSAQLAVNTGQLYF. The covered CDR3 bases are TGCACCTGCAGTGCACAACTGGCGGTAAACACCGGG. Supplemented by reference TRBV1 and TRBJ2-2, the full variable domain reads VTLLEQNPRWRLVPRGQAVNLRCILKNSQYPWMSWYQQDLQKQLQWLFTLRSPGDKEVKSLPGADYLATRVTDTELRLQVANMSQGRTLYCTCSAQLAVNTGQLYFGEGSKLTVL.

As to this clone: The listed genes are named as in mouse. The read finishes 4 residues shy of the CDR3 end, and the germline J gene is used to complete it. This chain connects TRBV14 to TRBJ2-5; the match to TRBD1 covers 7 bases. CDR1 and CDR2 (germline): SGHDT, FRDEAV. CDR3 length equals 13 residues. The CDR3 sequence is CASSFDREDTQYF. The sequenced CDR3 bases are TGTGCCAGCAGTTTCGACAGGGAGGAC.

This clone was counted a few times. The genes and germline here are from mouse. Read coverage stops 4 residues before the CDR3 terminus; the germline J gene supplies the remainder. The chain carries TRBV12-1 and TRBJ2-5, with 7 bases that match TRBD1. This CDR3 is 14 amino acids long. The ends lost 2 bases at V and 1 base at J; junction bases unmatched: 2. CDR1 SGHSN and CDR2 HYEKVE come from the germline V gene. The CDR3 sequence: CASSPTGDQDTQYF. CDR3 DNA, as far as it was read: TGTGCCAGCTCTCCCACAGGGGACCAAGAC.

On this clone itself: Genes here carry mouse names. The sequence runs out 4 residues before the end of the CDR3; the remainder is reconstructed from the germline J gene. The J gene is TRBJ2-7, the V gene TRBV13-2; 8 bases are a match to TRBD2. CDR3 length: 14 residues. Germline lookup yields CDR1 NNHNN and CDR2 SYGAGS (reference sequence). The DNA read from the CDR3 is TGTGCCAGCGGTGAAGCGCTGGGGGGTTAT. Amino acids: CASGEALGGY. The entire CDR3 sequence reads CASGEALGGYEQYF.

A word on this clone: The genes and germline here are from mouse. The CDR3 is cut off 4 residues early in the read; its end comes from the germline J gene. The V and J genes are TRBV5 and TRBJ2-7; 8 nucleotides line up with TRBD2. Germline CDR1 is LGHNA and CDR2 is YNLKQL (reference sequence). The CDR3 is 13 residues long. The CDR3 sequence: CASSLGGDYEQYF. The covered CDR3 bases are TGTGCCAGCAGCCTGGGGGGGGATTAT.

This clone has a handful of counts. Gene names and germline match the mouse. The read stops 4 residues short of the end of the CDR3; the missing end is completed from the germline J gene. The rearrangement joins TRBV13-2 to TRBJ2-5; 7 bases are shared with TRBD2. This CDR3 is 16 amino acids long. With 2 bases clipped from V and 0 bases from J, the junction kept 6 bases outside the gene matches. Per the germline V gene, CDR1 is NNHNN and CDR2 is SYGAGS (reference sequence). The sequenced CDR3 bases are TGTGCCAGCGGTGACTCCTGGGGGTTTAACCAAGAC. Protein sequence: CASGDSWGFNQD. The full-length CDR3 reads as CASGDSWGFNQDTQYF.

In this sample, this clone turned up a few times. Here the gene names and germline are mouse. Read coverage stops 4 residues before the CDR3 terminus; the germline J gene supplies the remainder. The chain carries TRBV1 and TRBJ2-5; 11 bases agree with TRBD2. Germline V gene data show CDR1 as NSQYPW and CDR2 as LRSPGD (reference sequence). The CDR3 is 15 amino acids. This CDR3 reads CTCSAELGGPDTQYF. The sequenced CDR3 bases are TGCACCTGCAGTGCAGAACTGGGGGGGCCAGAC. The full variable domain, with the rest looked up from reference TRBV1 and TRBJ2-5, is VTLLEQNPRWRLVPRGQAVNLRCILKNSQYPWMSWYQQDLQKQLQWLFTLRSPGDKEVKSLPGADYLATRVTDTELRLQVANMSQGRTLYCTCSAELGGPDTQYFGPGTRLLVL.

This clone was detected only a few times. Germline and genes here are mouse. Read coverage stops 4 residues before the CDR3 terminus; the germline J gene supplies the remainder. This chain links TRBV5 with TRBJ1-1; no firm D call. This CDR3 region has 12 residues. CDR1 and CDR2 (germline): LGHNA, YNLKQL (reference sequence). The covered CDR3 bases are TGTGCCAGCAGCCAAGTGGGGTCA. Its translation is CASSQVGS. The entire CDR3 is CASSQVGSEVFF.

The table lists this clone with a few counts. Mouse gene names and germline throughout. Read coverage stops 4 residues before the CDR3 terminus; the germline J gene supplies the remainder. The sample has other DNA sequences that encode this CDR3 too. V gene TRBV1 combines with J gene TRBJ2-4, with 12 positions matching TRBD1. The CDR3 is 16 residues long. Germline V gene sequence: CDR1 NSQYPW, CDR2 LRSPGD (reference sequence). After removal of 3 bases from V and 0 bases from J, the junction contained 1 base not matched to a gene. The CDR3 protein is CTCSAGQGASQNTLYF. The CDR3 DNA, read in part, is TGCACCTGCAGTGCGGGACAGGGGGCTAGTCAAAAC.

As concerns this clone: Any gene name here is a mouse gene name. The DNA ends 4 residues before the CDR3 does, and the rest of the CDR3 is filled in from the germline J gene. The chain carries TRBV19 and TRBJ2-1; 9 positions match TRBD2. The V segment lost 2 bases and the J segment 1 base; nucleotides outside the gene matches: 4. The CDR3 has 16 residues. CDR1 and CDR2 from the germline V gene are FNHDT and SITEND (reference sequence). CDR3: CASSIALGGNYAEQFF. The covered CDR3 bases are TGTGCCAGCAGTATCGCGCTGGGGGGGAACTATGCT. Using reference TRBV19 and TRBJ2-1 for the parts outside the CDR3, the full variable domain is GGIITQTPKFLIGQEGQKLTLKCQQNFNHDTMYWYRQDSGKGLRLIYYSITENDLQKGDLSEGYDASREKKSSFSLTVTSAQKNEMAVFLCASSIALGGNYAEQFFGPGTRLTVL.

This clone has a handful of counts. The germline and genes are mouse ones. The CDR3 sequence: CASGDPSQGPSSDYTF. The sequenced part of the CDR3 DNA is TGTGCCAGCGGTGATCCTTCACAGGGACCAAGCTCC. V gene TRBV13-2 combines with J gene TRBJ1-2; TRBD1 might be the D (6 bases). The sequenced fragment ends 4 residues before the CDR3 boundary, so the rest is inferred from the germline J gene. The CDR3 sequence is 16 residues long. Trimming left V 1 base short and J 4 bases short, with 17 bases between. CDR1 and CDR2 (germline): NNHNN, SYGAGS (reference sequence).

About this clone: Mouse gene names apply. From the germline J gene comes the end of the CDR3, since the read stops 4 residues before it. The rearrangement links TRBV3 to TRBJ2-5; the D gene is possibly TRBD1 (7 bases). CDR3 length equals 16 residues. V lost 1 base and J lost 1, with 12 bases in between. In germline, CDR1 is SNHLY, CDR2 FYNGKV (reference sequence). The CDR3 bases that were read are TGTGCCAGCAGCTTAGTAGGGGGCGCGGACCAAGAC. Encoded protein: CASSLVGGADQD. The entire CDR3 is CASSLVGGADQDTQYF.

This clone was picked up a small number of times. Mouse gene names and germline throughout. Sequencing ends 4 residues short of the CDR3 end; the germline J gene provides the rest. The chain links TRBV13-1 to TRBJ2-5; D unresolved. The V and J ends lost 0 bases and 1 base respectively, with 3 bases between them. In germline, CDR1 is NSHNY, CDR2 SYGAGN. This CDR3 comprises 13 residues. CDR3 sequence reads: CASSDVYQDTQYF. Partial CDR3 DNA: TGTGCCAGCAGTGATGTCTACCAAGAC.

Concerning this clone itself: Genes and germline come from the mouse. The observed sequence ends 4 residues before the CDR3 terminus, with the missing tail filled in from the germline J gene. The V call is TRBV13-1, the J call TRBJ2-5; D remains unclear. Trimming left V 4 bases short and J 3 bases short, with 6 bases between. The CDR3 sequence is 12 residues long. Germline V gene lookup returns CDR1 NSHNY and CDR2 SYGAGN. CDR3 in amino acids: CASSSIQDTQYF. CDR3 DNA, as far as it was read: TGTGCCAGCAGTTCAATTCAAGAC.

Only a few counts were recorded for this clone. Gene and germline names: mouse. From the germline J gene comes the end of the CDR3, since the read stops 4 residues before it. Other DNA sequences from this sample encode an identical CDR3 as well. The chain uses TRBV5 and TRBJ2-5; 7 bases agree with TRBD2. The CDR3 extends over 15 amino acids. The ends lost 0 bases at V and 2 bases at J; junction bases unmatched: 2. Germline V gene lookup returns CDR1 LGHNA and CDR2 YNLKQL (reference sequence). CDR3 sequence: CASSQEAGGQDTQYF. The CDR3 DNA, read in part, is TGTGCCAGCAGCCAAGAGGCTGGGGGCCAAGAC.

There are a few counts of this clone. The genes and germline here are from mouse. From the germline J gene comes the end of the CDR3, since the read stops 4 residues before it. V usage is TRBV13-1 and J usage is TRBJ2-7; 7 bases agree with TRBD1. Germline V gene lookup returns CDR1 NSHNY and CDR2 SYGAGN. There are 13 residues in the CDR3. CDR3 sequence reads: CASSEEQGYEQYF. Incomplete CDR3 DNA: TGTGCCAGCAGTGAGGAACAGGGGTAT.

On this clone: The gene names here belong to mouse. Read coverage stops 4 residues before the CDR3 terminus; the germline J gene supplies the remainder. The V and J genes are TRBV19 and TRBJ1-1, with a possible D match to TRBD1 (6 bases). Trimming pared 6 bases from V and 4 bases from J, leaving 10 bases between. Germline CDR1 and CDR2: FNHDT and SITEND (reference sequence). The CDR3 is 12 amino acids. CDR3 DNA, as far as it was read: TGTGCCAGCACCCCAGGGGTCACA. This encodes CASTPGVT. The whole CDR3 reads CASTPGVTEVFF.

Concerning this clone: Genes and germline are mouse. The read ends 4 residues shy of where the CDR3 ends; the end is completed using the germline J gene. The V call is TRBV19, the J call TRBJ2-7, with D perhaps TRBD1 (5 bases). CDR1 and CDR2 from the germline V gene are FNHDT and SITEND (reference sequence). CDR3 size: 13 residues. Trimming removed 3 bases from V and 2 bases from J, with 9 bases in between. CDR3 bases read: TGTGCCAGCAGTAACCGACAGACCTAT. Protein sequence: CASSNRQTY. The entire CDR3 is CASSNRQTYEQYF.

This clone was seen a few times. Genes and germline come from the mouse. The read terminates 4 residues before the CDR3 end, so the remaining end is supplied by the germline J gene. Other nucleotide sequences in the sample specify the same CDR3. This chain joins TRBV13-1 and TRBJ1-1, with 11 bases lining up with TRBD1. The CDR3 sequence is 14 residues long. J was trimmed by 0 bases and V by 5 bases; bases with no gene match: 0. Per the germline V gene, CDR1 is NSHNY and CDR2 is SYGAGN. CDR3 in amino acids: CASRDRGPNTEVFF. The DNA read from the CDR3 is TGTGCCAGCAGGGACAGGGGGCCAAACACA.

This clone was counted between two and nine times. The genes are named according to mouse. The read terminates 4 residues ahead of where the CDR3 ends, so the germline J gene completes it. The chain links TRBV5 to TRBJ2-5; TRBD2 agrees at 7 bases. The CDR3 is 15 residues long. Germline V lookup: CDR1 LGHNA, CDR2 YNLKQL (reference sequence). The CDR3 protein is CASSQEGVGGDTQYF. The covered CDR3 bases are TGTGCCAGCAGCCAAGAGGGGGTGGGGGGAGAC.

This clone has a handful of counts. The gene symbols are mouse symbols. The read ends 4 residues early relative to the CDR3; the germline J gene fills the gap. The chain employs TRBV19 and TRBJ2-5, with 7 nucleotides matching TRBD2. The CDR3 has 14 amino acids. Germline V lookup: CDR1 FNHDT, CDR2 SITEND (reference sequence). The J segment lost 2 bases and the V segment lost 0 bases, leaving 0 bases of the junction unmatched. Incomplete CDR3 DNA: TGTGCCAGCAGTATAGTGGGGGGCCAAGAC. Translated, it gives CASSIVGGQD. The whole CDR3 protein is CASSIVGGQDTQYF.

As concerns this clone: All gene names here are mouse names. The read falls 4 residues short of the CDR3 end, and the missing part is taken from the germline J gene. The J gene is TRBJ2-7, the V gene TRBV13-2; TRBD1 matches 8 bases. Germline V lookup: CDR1 NNHNN, CDR2 SYGAGS (reference sequence). This CDR3 has 16 amino acids. V was pared by 0 bases and J by 0 bases, with 5 bases of the junction left unmatched. Incomplete CDR3 DNA: TGTGCCAGCGGTGATGCCAACAGGGGGAGCTCCTAT. Translating it yields CASGDANRGSSY. The whole CDR3 protein is CASGDANRGSSYEQYF.